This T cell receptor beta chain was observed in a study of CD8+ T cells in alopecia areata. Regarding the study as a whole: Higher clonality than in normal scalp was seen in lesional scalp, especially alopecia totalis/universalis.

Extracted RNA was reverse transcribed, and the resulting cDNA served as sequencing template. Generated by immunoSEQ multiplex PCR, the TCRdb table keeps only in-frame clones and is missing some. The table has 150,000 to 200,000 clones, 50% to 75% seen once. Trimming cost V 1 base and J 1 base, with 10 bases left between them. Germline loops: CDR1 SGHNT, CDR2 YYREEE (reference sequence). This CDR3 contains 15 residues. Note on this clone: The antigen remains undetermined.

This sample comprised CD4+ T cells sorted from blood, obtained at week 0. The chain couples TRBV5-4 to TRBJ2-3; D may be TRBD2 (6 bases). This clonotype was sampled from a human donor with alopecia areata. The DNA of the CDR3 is TGTGCCAGCAGCTTGTTGGGGGGAGGCACAGATACGCAGTATTTT. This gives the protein CASSLLGGGTDTQYF.